The TCR beta chain under discussion was sequenced for a study of cytomegalovirus exposure and HLA in healthy donors. The PCR had 60 Vbeta and 13 Jbeta primers. Generated by immunoSEQ multiplex PCR, the TCRdb table keeps only in-frame clones and is missing some. In the table there are some 130,000 clones, 82% of which are singletons. The CDR3 totals 17 residues. Germline assignment: CDR1 LNHNV and CDR2 YYDKDF (reference sequence). V trimming: 4 bases; J trimming: 1 base; junction bases outside the gene matches: 12. The specimen sequenced was PBMCs. The V and J genes are TRBV15 and TRBJ1-1; 7 nucleotides match TRBD1. The receptor was derived from a boy younger than 18 in good health and CMV-seronegative. CDR3: CATSTPDRAGGNTEAFF. In DNA, the CDR3 is TGTGCCACCAGCACACCCGACAGGGCGGGGGGGAACACTGAAGCTTTCTTT.